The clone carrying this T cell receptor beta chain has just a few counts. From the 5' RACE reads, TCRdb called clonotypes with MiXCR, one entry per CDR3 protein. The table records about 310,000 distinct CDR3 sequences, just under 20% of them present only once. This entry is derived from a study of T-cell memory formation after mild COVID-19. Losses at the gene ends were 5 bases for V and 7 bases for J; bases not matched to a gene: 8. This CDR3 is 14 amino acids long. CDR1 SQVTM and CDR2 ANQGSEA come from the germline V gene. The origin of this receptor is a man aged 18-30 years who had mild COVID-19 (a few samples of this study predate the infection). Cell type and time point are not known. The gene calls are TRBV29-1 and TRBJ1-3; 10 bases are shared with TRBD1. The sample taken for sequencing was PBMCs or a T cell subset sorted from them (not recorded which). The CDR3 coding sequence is TGCAGCGTTAGATCGACAGGGGGCCTGAACACCATATATTTT. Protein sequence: CSVRSTGGLNTIYF.